This T cell receptor beta chain was identified in a study of cytomegalovirus exposure and HLA in healthy donors. The donors (healthy individuals) were bone marrow donors. The study's findings and limits: Rarity marked most TCR sequences, yet some public TCRs occurred in many donors. Presence/absence results assume similar sequencing depth per donor, which may not hold. Cytomegalovirus status was reportedly diagnosed by the classifier with high specificity and sensitivity.

The primer mix had 60 Vbeta and 13 Jbeta primers. Generated by immunoSEQ multiplex PCR, the TCRdb table keeps only in-frame clones and is missing some. The sample records about 160,000 clones, approximately 80% being singletons. A remark on this clone: The antigen remains unidentified.

Material for sequencing was PBMCs. The TCR originated in a man aged 18 to 29 in good health and CMV-seronegative.

DNA for the CDR3: TGCGCCAGCAGCTCGCGGGGGGCCTTCATCGATACGCAGTATTTT. Encoded protein: CASSSRGAFIDTQYF. The chain combines TRBV5-1 with TRBJ2-3, with TRBD2 matching over 8 bases. The ends lost 3 bases at V and 6 bases at J; junction bases unmatched: 9. Germline loops: CDR1 SGHRS, CDR2 YFSETQ. This CDR3 is 15 amino acids long.